A single sample gave rise to the 17 T cell receptor beta chains below, sequenced in a study of blood T cell repertoires in COVID-19. Clones were read by immunoSEQ multiplex PCR, and TCRdb kept only the in-frame ones, dropping some. The repertoire holds 110,000 to 150,000 clones, with about four fifths as singletons. The specimen sequenced was peripheral blood. These TCRs come from a woman of 80 years or more with acute or convalescent COVID-19.

V and J are TRBV19 and TRBJ1-1, with D tentatively TRBD1 (5 bases). The CDR3 sequence is 13 residues long. In germline, CDR1 is LNHDA, CDR2 SQIVND (reference sequence). V gave up 3 bases and J gave up 5 bases, with 10 bases separating them. CDR3 region: CASSIPTATEAFF. The CDR3 coding sequence is TGTGCCAGTAGTATCCCGACAGCGACTGAAGCTTTCTTT.

This clone was detected a few times. The V call is TRBV4-2, the J call TRBJ1-2, with TRBD1 matching over 7 bases. Trimming at V came to 0 bases and at J to 3 bases, leaving 7 bases not matched to a gene. Germline CDR1 and CDR2: LGHNA and YNFKEQ. The CDR3 covers 16 residues. The CDR3 bases are TGTGCCAGCAGCCAAGAAAGGGGGCTGTCAGACTATGGCTACACCTTC. Its translation is CASSQERGLSDYGYTF.

The chain joins TRBV18 to TRBJ1-6, with a weak D call TRBD1 (6 bases). Looked up from germline, CDR1 is KGHSH and CDR2 is LQKENI. V was cut by 3 bases and J by 0 bases, with 9 bases left in between. This CDR3 spans 16 amino acids. The CDR3 loop reads CASSPRGSSYNSPLHF. The DNA for the CDR3 is TGTGCCAGCTCACCGAGGGGGAGCTCCTATAATTCACCCCTCCACTTT.

The chain links TRBV5-1 to TRBJ1-2; D is possibly TRBD1 (6 bases). CDR3 length: 16 residues. Trimming cost V 4 bases and J 4 bases, with 20 bases left between them. Germline V CDR1 and CDR2: SGHRS, YFSETQ. In nucleotides, the CDR3 is TGCGCCAGCAGCCTCGGGACAAGTTCGATCGGCTATGGCTACACCTTC. Translating it yields CASSLGTSSIGYGYTF.

The chain has TRBV7-9 and TRBJ1-3, with unresolved D. The CDR3 contains 15 residues. Trimming pared 0 bases from V and 1 base from J, leaving 7 bases between. Germline CDR1 SEHNR, CDR2 FQNEAQ (reference sequence). The CDR3 DNA is TGTGCCAGCAGCTTAGCAAGAGCGTCTGGAAACACCATATATTTT. It codes for CASSLARASGNTIYF.

The CDR3 region has the DNA TGTGCCAGCAGTGCAAACAGGGGGCGTTATCAGCCCCAGCATTTT. Its protein is CASSANRGRYQPQHF. This rearrangement joins TRBV27 to TRBJ1-5, with 9 bases fitting TRBD1. Germline V gene lookup returns CDR1 MNHEY and CDR2 SMNVEV (reference sequence). V gave up 5 bases and J gave up 5 bases; unmatched junction bases: 7. This CDR3 has 15 residues.

The chain carries TRBV7-3 and TRBJ2-7; perhaps TRBD2 as D (6 bases). The V end was cut by 1 base, the J end by 0 bases, with 10 bases between. Looked up from germline, CDR1 is SGHTA and CDR2 is FQGTGA. The CDR3 contains 15 residues. In nucleotides, the CDR3 is TGTGCCAGCAGCTTAATGGTCGGGGGCTCCTACGAGCAGTACTTC. Its translation is CASSLMVGGSYEQYF.

This sequence joins TRBV7-2 and TRBJ1-4; weak D call: TRBD1 (6 bases). Trimming shortened V by 5 bases and J by 10 bases, and 11 bases separated the two germline ends. The V gene's germline CDR1 is SGHTA and CDR2 FQGNSA. This CDR3 region has 12 residues. Written as DNA, the CDR3 is TGTGCCAGCAGCGAACAACAGGGAAAACTGTTTTTT. Translation: CASSEQQGKLFF.

The V gene is TRBV19, the J gene TRBJ1-5; 8 bases align to TRBD1. The V and J ends lost 7 bases and 5 bases, in that order; junction bases with no gene match: 10. This CDR3 has 15 residues. CDR1 and CDR2 (germline): LNHDA, SQIVND (reference sequence). The CDR3 DNA follows: TGTGCCAGTACCCCACAGGGGGGGATCCATCAGCCCCAGCATTTT. It encodes CASTPQGGIHQPQHF.

This chain joins TRBV25-1 and TRBJ1-1; D is ambiguous. This CDR3 contains 13 residues. Germline CDR1 MGHDK, CDR2 SYGVNS. V was shortened by 5 bases and J by 0 bases, with 7 bases between the two germline ends. The CDR3 nucleotides read TGTGCCAGCAGTCAACTTATGAACACTGAAGCTTTCTTT. Translating it yields CASSQLMNTEAFF.

This clone has only one observation. V and J are TRBV3-1 (or the pseudogene TRBV3-2) and TRBJ1-5; a weak D match, TRBD1 (5 bases). Trimming removed 4 bases from V and 7 bases from J, with 8 bases in between. This CDR3 comprises 12 residues. Germline V gives CDR1 LGHDT, CDR2 YNNKEL (reference sequence). The CDR3 DNA reads TGTGCCAGCAGCCCCCAGGGACAGCCCCAGCATTTT. Protein: CASSPQGQPQHF.

J is TRBJ1-4 and V is TRBV3-1 (or the pseudogene TRBV3-2), with unresolved D. Trimming left V 0 bases short and J 7 bases short, with 12 bases between. The CDR3 extends over 15 amino acids. CDR1 is LGHDT, CDR2 YNNKEL, per germline (reference sequence). CDR3 DNA sequence: TGTGCCAGCAGCCAAGATTTCGCAGGAGGTGAAAAACTGTTTTTT. It is translated as CASSQDFAGGEKLFF.

The genes are TRBV18 and TRBJ2-7; tentative D call: TRBD2 (5 bases). The CDR3 extends over 14 amino acids. V dropped 2 bases and J dropped 9 bases, with 17 bases sitting between them. Per germline, CDR1 KGHSH and CDR2 LQKENI. The CDR3 loop reads CASSPASGEGGQYF. CDR3 DNA: TGTGCCAGCTCACCAGCGAGTGGTGAGGGCGGGCAGTACTTC. Drawing the rest from reference TRBV18 and TRBJ2-7, the complete variable domain is NAGVMQNPRHLVRRRGQEARLRCSPMKGHSHVYWYRQLPEEGLKFMVYLQKENIIDESGMPKERFSAEFPKEGPSILRIQQVVRGDSAAYFCASSPASGEGGQYFGPGTRLTVT.

This sequence joins TRBV5-1 and TRBJ2-2; 7 nucleotides line up with TRBD1. Germline values: CDR1 SGHRS, CDR2 YFSETQ. With 2 bases clipped from V and 0 bases from J, the junction kept 4 bases outside the gene matches. This CDR3 has 16 residues. The CDR3 coding sequence is TGCGCCAGCAGCTTAGGGACAGTCGCGAACACCGGGGAGCTGTTTTTT. It codes for CASSLGTVANTGELFF.

This chain uses TRBV2 with TRBJ2-2, with D uncertain. Germline V gene lookup returns CDR1 SNHLY and CDR2 FYNNEI. The CDR3 has 14 amino acids. V was shortened by 3 bases and J by 4 bases, with 9 bases between the two germline ends. CDR3 region: CASSEDSSTGELFF. The CDR3 DNA sequence: TGTGCCAGCAGTGAGGATAGCTCCACCGGGGAGCTGTTTTTT. Based on the CDR3 plus reference TRBV2 and TRBJ2-2, the full variable domain is EPEVTQTPSHQVTQMGQEVILRCVPISNHLYFYWYRQILGQKVEFLVSFYNNEISEKSEIFDDQFSVERPDGSNFTLKIRSTKLEDSAMYFCASSEDSSTGELFFGEGSRLTVL.

The chain couples TRBV5-1 to TRBJ2-5; perhaps TRBD1 as D (6 bases). From germline, CDR1 is SGHRS and CDR2 YFSETQ. The CDR3 consists of 16 residues. Between the trimmed V and J ends, which lost 1 base and 5 bases, there was a span of 18 bases. The CDR3 loop is CASSLSVGTNGETQYF. In nucleotides, the CDR3 is TGCGCCAGCAGCTTGTCAGTTGGGACAAATGGGGAGACCCAGTACTTC.

As for this clone: This sample also contains other DNA sequences that code for the same CDR3. The DNA for the CDR3 is TGTGCCAGCAGCCCTGACACCGGGGAGCTGTTTTTT. Amino acid sequence: CASSPDTGELFF. The chain recombines TRBV11-3 with TRBJ2-2; no clear D gene. Germline CDR1 reads SGHNT; CDR2 reads YENEEA. V lost 5 bases to trimming and J lost 3 bases, with 4 bases between them. This CDR3 comprises 12 residues. Full variable domain (missing parts from reference TRBV11-3 and TRBJ2-2): EAGVVQSPRYKIIEKKQPVAFWCNPISGHNTLYWYLQNLGQGPELLIRYENEEAVDDSQLPKDRFSAERLKGVDSTLKIQPAELGDSAVYLCASSPDTGELFFGEGSRLTVL.